This T cell receptor (beta chain) originates from a study of blood T cell repertoires in COVID-19. Study context: Material from acute and convalescent COVID-19 was sourced from the United States, Italy and Spain. PBMCs, B-cell-depleted T cells, or T cells were the source of the cDNA or gDNA that made up the material.

CDR3 length: 18 amino acids. CDR1 is LGHNA, CDR2 YSLEER, per germline. V was clipped by 0 bases and J by 7 bases, with 22 bases between them. Original processing methods: How many nucleated cells were present was estimated from reference gene primer amplification. Using immunoSEQ multiplex PCR, the repertoire was profiled, and TCRdb retains in-frame clones only, with some absent. That table supplies the V and J calls and clone size; D and trimming were determined from the DNA. The sample shows under 250,000 clones, approximately 81% of them seen only once. Participant ages covered roughly 18 to 89 years across 24 US areas.

The sequenced material came from PBMCs or T cells enriched from blood (not recorded which). The TCR sequence derives from a woman between 50 and 59 years old with acute COVID-19. This chain links TRBV4-3 with TRBJ2-4, with D possibly matching TRBD2 (5 bases). In DNA form, the CDR3 reads TGCGCCAGCAGCCAAGATCGAGGGTTATTCCGGCAAAAGAACATTCAGTACTTC. Protein: CASSQDRGLFRQKNIQYF.